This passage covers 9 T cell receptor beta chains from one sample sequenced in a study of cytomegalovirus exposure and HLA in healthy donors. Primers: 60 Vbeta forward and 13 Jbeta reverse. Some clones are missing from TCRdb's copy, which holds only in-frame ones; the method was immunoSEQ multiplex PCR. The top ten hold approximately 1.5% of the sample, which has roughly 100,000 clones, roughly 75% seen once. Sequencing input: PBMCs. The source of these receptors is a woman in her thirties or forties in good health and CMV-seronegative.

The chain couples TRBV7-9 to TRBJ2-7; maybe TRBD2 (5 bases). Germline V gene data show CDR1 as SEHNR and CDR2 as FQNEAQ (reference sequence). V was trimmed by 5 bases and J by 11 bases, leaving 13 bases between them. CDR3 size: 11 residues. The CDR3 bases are TGTGCCAGCAGCCAAGAGGGAGCCGAGTACTTC. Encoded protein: CASSQEGAEYF.

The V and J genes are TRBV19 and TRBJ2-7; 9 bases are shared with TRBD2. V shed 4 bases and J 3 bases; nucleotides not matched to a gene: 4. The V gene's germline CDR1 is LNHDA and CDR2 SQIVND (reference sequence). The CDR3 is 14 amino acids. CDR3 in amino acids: CASSKAGGFYEQYF. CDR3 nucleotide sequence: TGTGCCAGTAGTAAAGCGGGAGGATTCTACGAGCAGTACTTC.

CDR3 loop: CASSSGGGYTGELFF. In DNA form, the CDR3 reads TGTGCCAGTAGTTCAGGGGGCGGCTACACCGGGGAGCTGTTTTTT. The V gene is TRBV19, the J gene TRBJ2-2, with TRBD1 matching over 8 bases. The CDR3 totals 15 residues. The germline V gene has CDR1 LNHDA and CDR2 SQIVND (reference sequence). V was clipped by 5 bases and J by 3 bases; unmatched bases: 5.

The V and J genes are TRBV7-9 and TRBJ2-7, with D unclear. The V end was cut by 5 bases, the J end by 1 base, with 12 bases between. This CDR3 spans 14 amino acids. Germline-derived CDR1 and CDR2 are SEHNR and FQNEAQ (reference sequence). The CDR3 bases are TGTGCCAGCAGCGCGGCCTCTAGATCCTACGAGCAGTACTTC. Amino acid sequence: CASSAASRSYEQYF.

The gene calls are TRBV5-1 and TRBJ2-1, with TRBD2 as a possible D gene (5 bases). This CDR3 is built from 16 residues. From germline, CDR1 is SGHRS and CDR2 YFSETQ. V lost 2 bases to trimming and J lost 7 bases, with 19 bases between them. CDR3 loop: CASSFTVGVSWNEQFF. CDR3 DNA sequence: TGCGCCAGCAGCTTCACGGTCGGGGTTAGTTGGAATGAGCAGTTCTTC.

CDR3 protein: CASSIDPTGDTEAFF. CDR3 coding DNA: TGTGCCAGTAGTATAGATCCCACAGGGGACACTGAAGCTTTCTTT. The chain employs TRBV19 and TRBJ1-1, with 7 bases lining up with TRBD1. The ends lost 0 bases at V and 3 bases at J; junction bases unmatched: 4. CDR3 length: 15 amino acids. From germline, CDR1 is LNHDA and CDR2 SQIVND (reference sequence).

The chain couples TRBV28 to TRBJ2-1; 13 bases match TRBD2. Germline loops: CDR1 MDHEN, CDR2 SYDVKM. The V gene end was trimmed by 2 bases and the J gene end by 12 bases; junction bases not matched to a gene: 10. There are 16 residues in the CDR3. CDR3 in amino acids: CASSLPWTSGRSGQFF. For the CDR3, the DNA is TGTGCCAGCAGTTTACCTTGGACTAGCGGGAGATCCGGGCAGTTCTTC.

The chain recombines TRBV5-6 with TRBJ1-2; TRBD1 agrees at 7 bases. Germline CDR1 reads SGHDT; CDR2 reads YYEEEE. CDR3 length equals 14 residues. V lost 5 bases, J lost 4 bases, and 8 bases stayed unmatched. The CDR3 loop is CASSLTGYSYGYTF. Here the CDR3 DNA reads TGTGCCAGCAGTTTGACAGGGTATAGCTATGGCTACACCTTC.

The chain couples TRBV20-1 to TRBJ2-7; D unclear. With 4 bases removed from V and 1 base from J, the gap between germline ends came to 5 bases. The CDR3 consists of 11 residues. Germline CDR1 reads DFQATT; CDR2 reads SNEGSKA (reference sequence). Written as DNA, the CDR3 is TGCAGTGCTATGAGATCCTACGAGCAGTACTTC. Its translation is CSAMRSYEQYF.